This paragraph reports one TCR beta chain. These data originate in a study of blood T cell repertoires in COVID-19. The CDR3 runs 14 residues. Per germline, CDR1 KGHSH and CDR2 LQKENI. V gave up 3 bases and J gave up 1 base, with 9 bases separating them. Repertoires were generated with immunoSEQ multiplex PCR, while TCRdb's copy carries only in-frame clones and drops some. The sample carries fewer than 95,000 clones, 75% to 95% recorded once. The sequenced sample consisted of peripheral blood. The TCR comes from a woman older than 75 with acute or convalescent COVID-19. V gene TRBV18 combines with J gene TRBJ2-5; D perhaps matches TRBD1 (6 bases). For the CDR3, the DNA is TGTGCCAGCTCACCCCGACAGGCCCAAGAGACCCAGTACTTC. Its protein product is CASSPRQAQETQYF.